The present T cell receptor beta chain was sequenced within a study of immune evolution from preneoplasia to lung adenocarcinoma. General observations from the study: Later-stage lesions appeared to have more T cells, more diversity, less clonality. Top clone frequencies peaked in normal lung, apparently declining through invasive adenocarcinoma.

Sequenced by immunoSEQ multiplex PCR; TCRdb stores in-frame clones only, minus some. The table has some 7,300 clones, roughly 78% seen once. Patients had resection in Japan or China between 2014 and 2017. Histologic diagnosis was independently verified by two lung pathologists. Only one count was recorded for this clone. What it binds is not known. The V and J ends lost 2 bases and 6 bases, in that order; junction bases with no gene match: 3. In germline, CDR1 is ENHRY, CDR2 SYGVKD. CDR3 size: 14 residues. Sequenced sample: FFPE adjacent normal lung tissue. The chain links TRBV10-3 to TRBJ2-1; 8 bases match TRBD2. The sequence derives from a person aged 55 to 79 with lung adenocarcinoma. As DNA, the CDR3 is TGTGCCATCAGTGAGAGGACTAGCACCAATGAGCAGTTCTTC. The encoded protein is CAISERTSTNEQFF.